This T cell receptor beta chain was recovered during a study of blood T cell repertoires in COVID-19. Clones were read by immunoSEQ multiplex PCR, and TCRdb kept only the in-frame ones, dropping some. The data hold some 270,000 clones, with roughly 86% observed a single time. Trimming removed 0 bases from V and 1 base from J; junction bases left unmatched: 3. Germline lookup yields CDR1 KGHSH and CDR2 LQKENI. The CDR3 contains 17 residues. The origin of this receptor is a woman aged 80 or over with COVID-19, enrolled during active disease. The chain uses TRBV18 and TRBJ1-3, with 10 bases identical to TRBD1. Input material: peripheral blood. CDR3 region: CASSPPGQGTSGNTIYF. Written as DNA, the CDR3 is TGTGCCAGCTCACCACCGGGACAGGGGACTTCTGGAAACACCATATATTTT.